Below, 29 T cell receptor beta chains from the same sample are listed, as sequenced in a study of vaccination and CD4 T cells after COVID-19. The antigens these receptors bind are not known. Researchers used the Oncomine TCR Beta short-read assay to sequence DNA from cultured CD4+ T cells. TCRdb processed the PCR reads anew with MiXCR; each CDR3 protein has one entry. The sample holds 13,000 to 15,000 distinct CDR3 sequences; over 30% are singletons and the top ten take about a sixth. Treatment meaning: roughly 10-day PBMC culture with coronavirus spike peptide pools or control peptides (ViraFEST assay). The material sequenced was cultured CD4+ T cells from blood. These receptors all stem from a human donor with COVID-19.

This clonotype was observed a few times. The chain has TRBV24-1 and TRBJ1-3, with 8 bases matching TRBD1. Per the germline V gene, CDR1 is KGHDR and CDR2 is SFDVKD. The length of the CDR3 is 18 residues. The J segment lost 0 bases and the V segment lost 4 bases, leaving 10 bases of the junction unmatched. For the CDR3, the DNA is TGTGCCACCAGTGAAAAGCGGACAGGGCACCTCTCTGGAAACACCATATATTTT. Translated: CATSEKRTGHLSGNTIYF.

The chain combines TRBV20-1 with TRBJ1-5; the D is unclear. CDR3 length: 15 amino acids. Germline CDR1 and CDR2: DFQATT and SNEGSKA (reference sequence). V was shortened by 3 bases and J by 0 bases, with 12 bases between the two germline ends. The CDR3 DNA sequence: TGCAGTGCTAGCTCAGGAGTTTATAGCAATCAGCCCCAGCATTTT. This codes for CSASSGVYSNQPQHF.

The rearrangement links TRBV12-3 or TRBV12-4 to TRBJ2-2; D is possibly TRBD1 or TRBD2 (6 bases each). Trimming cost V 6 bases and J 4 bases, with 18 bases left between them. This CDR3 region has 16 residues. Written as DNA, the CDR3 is TGTGCCAGCAGCCGACCGACTGGGGGGCCCACCGGGGAGCTGTTTTTT. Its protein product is CASSRPTGGPTGELFF.

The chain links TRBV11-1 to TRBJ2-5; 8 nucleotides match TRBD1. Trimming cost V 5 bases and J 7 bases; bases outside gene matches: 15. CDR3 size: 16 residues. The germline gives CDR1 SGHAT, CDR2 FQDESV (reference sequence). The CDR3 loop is CASSLSRDRKVLTQYF. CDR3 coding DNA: TGTGCCAGCAGCCTAAGTCGGGACAGGAAGGTCTTGACCCAGTACTTC.

The CDR3 DNA sequence: TGTGCCAGCAGTCTCCACTACGAGCAGTACTTC. It specifies CASSLHYEQYF. This chain joins TRBV12-3 or TRBV12-4 and TRBJ2-7; no clear D. The CDR3 consists of 11 residues. The V end lost 5 bases, the J end lost 3 bases, and 5 bases lay between the germline ends.

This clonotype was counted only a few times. CDR3 bases: TGCGCCAGCAGCCAAGATGGGGGCACAGATACGCAGTATTTT. This codes for CASSQDGGTDTQYF. V gene TRBV4-3 combines with J gene TRBJ2-3; D ambiguous. This CDR3 contains 14 residues. The V end lost 0 bases, the J end lost 1 base, and 5 bases lay between the germline ends. In germline, CDR1 is LGHNA, CDR2 YSLEER.

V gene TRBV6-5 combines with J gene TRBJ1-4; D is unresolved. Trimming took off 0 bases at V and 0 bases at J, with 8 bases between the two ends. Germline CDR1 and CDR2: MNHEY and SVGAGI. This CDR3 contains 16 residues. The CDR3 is CASSYSITATNEKLFF. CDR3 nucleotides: TGTGCCAGCAGTTACTCGATTACTGCAACTAATGAAAAACTGTTTTTT.

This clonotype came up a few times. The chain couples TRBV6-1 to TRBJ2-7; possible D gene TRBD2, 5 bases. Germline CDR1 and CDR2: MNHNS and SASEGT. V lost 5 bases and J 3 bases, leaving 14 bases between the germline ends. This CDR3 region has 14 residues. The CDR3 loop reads CASSSGKKNYEQYF. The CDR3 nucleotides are TGTGCCAGCAGTAGCGGAAAGAAGAACTACGAGCAGTACTTC.

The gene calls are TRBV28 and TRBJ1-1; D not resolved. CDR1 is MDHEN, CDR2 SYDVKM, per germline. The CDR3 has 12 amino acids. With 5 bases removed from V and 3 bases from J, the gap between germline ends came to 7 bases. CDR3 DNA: TGTGCCAGCAGTACCGGGTACACTGAAGCTTTCTTT. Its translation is CASSTGYTEAFF. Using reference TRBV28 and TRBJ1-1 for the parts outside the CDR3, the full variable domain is DVKVTQSSRYLVKRTGEKVFLECVQDMDHENMFWYRQDPGLGLRLIYFSYDVKMKEKGDIPEGYSVSREKKERFSLILESASTNQTSMYLCASSTGYTEAFFGQGTRLTVV.

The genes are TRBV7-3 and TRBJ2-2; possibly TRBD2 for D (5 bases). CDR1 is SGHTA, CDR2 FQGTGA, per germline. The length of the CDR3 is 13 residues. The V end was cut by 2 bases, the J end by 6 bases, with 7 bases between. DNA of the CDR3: TGTGCCAGCAGCTTAGGAGGCTCCGGGGAGCTGTTTTTT. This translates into CASSLGGSGELFF.

The CDR3 DNA reads as TGTGCCAGCACTGCAGTAGGCGGCAAACAAGAGACCCAGTACTTC. Encoded protein: CASTAVGGKQETQYF. The chain uses TRBV6-1 and TRBJ2-5; the D is unclear. Trimming pared 7 bases from V and 2 bases from J, leaving 17 bases between. CDR3 length: 15 residues. CDR1 is MNHNS and CDR2 is SASEGT in the germline V gene.

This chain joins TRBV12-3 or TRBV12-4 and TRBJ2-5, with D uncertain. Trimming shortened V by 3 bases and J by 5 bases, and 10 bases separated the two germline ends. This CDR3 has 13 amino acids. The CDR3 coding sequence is TGTGCCAGCAGTTTTAAGCCCGGGGAGACCCAGTACTTC. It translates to CASSFKPGETQYF.

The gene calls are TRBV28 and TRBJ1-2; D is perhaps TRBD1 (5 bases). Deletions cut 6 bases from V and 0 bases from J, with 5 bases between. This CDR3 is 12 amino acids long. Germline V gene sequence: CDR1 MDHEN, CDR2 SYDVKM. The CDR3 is CASRGANYGYTF. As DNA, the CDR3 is TGTGCCAGCAGGGGGGCTAACTATGGCTACACCTTC.

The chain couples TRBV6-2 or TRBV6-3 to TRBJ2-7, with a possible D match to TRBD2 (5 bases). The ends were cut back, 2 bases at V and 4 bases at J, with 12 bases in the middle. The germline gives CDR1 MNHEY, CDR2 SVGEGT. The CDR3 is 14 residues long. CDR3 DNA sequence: TGTGCCAGCAGTTACGGTGACGGGGAATACGAGCAGTACTTC. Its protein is CASSYGDGEYEQYF.

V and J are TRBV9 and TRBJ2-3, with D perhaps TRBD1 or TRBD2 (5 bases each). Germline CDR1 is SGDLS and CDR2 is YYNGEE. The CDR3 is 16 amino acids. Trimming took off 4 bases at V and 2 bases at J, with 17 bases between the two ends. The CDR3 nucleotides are TGTGCCAGCAGCCCCCGCCGGGACGGAGACACAGATACGCAGTATTTT. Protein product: CASSPRRDGDTDTQYF.

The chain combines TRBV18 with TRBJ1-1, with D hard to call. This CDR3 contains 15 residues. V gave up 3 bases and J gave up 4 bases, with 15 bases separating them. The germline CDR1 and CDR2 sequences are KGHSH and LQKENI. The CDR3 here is CASSPVEGLPTEAFF. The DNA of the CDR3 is TGTGCCAGCTCACCGGTTGAAGGGTTACCCACTGAAGCTTTCTTT. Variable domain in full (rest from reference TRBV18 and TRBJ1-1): NAGVMQNPRHLVRRRGQEARLRCSPMKGHSHVYWYRQLPEEGLKFMVYLQKENIIDESGMPKERFSAEFPKEGPSILRIQQVVRGDSAAYFCASSPVEGLPTEAFFGQGTRLTVV.

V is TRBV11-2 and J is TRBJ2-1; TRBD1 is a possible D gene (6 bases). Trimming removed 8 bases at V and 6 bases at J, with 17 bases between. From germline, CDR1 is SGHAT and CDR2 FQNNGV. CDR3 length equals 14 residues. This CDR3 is CASGYDRIGNEQFF. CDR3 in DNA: TGTGCCAGCGGCTATGACAGGATCGGCAATGAGCAGTTCTTC.

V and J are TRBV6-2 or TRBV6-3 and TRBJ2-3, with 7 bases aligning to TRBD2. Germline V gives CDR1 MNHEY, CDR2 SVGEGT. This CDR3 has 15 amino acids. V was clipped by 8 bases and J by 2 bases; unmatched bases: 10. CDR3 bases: TGTGCCAGCCGAAAACGCGGGGGTAACACAGATACGCAGTATTTT. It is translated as CASRKRGGNTDTQYF.

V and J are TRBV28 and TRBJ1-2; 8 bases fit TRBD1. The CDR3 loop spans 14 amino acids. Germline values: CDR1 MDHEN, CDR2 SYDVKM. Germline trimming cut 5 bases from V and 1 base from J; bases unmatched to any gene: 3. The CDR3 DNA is TGTGCCAGCAGTCGGACAGGGCTTAACTATGGCTACACCTTC. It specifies CASSRTGLNYGYTF.

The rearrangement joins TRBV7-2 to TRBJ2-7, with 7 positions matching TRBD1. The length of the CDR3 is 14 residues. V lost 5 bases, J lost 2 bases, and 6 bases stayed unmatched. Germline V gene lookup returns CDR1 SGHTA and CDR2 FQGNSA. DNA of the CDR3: TGTGCCAGCAGCCCCTGGACAGGAACCTACGAGCAGTACTTC. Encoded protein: CASSPWTGTYEQYF.

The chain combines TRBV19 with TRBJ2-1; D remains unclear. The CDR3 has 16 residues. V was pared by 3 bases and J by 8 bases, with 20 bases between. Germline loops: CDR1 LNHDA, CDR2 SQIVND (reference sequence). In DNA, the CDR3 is TGTGCCAGTAGTATTGCCCAGACTCTCCGGATCCATGAGCAGTTCTTC. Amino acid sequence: CASSIAQTLRIHEQFF.

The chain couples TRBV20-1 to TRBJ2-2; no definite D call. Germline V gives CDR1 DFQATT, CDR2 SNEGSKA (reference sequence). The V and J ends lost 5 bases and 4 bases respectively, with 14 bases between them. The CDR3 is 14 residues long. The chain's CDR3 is CSAGRATSTGELFF. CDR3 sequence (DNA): TGCAGTGCTGGCCGGGCCACGAGCACCGGGGAGCTGTTTTTT.

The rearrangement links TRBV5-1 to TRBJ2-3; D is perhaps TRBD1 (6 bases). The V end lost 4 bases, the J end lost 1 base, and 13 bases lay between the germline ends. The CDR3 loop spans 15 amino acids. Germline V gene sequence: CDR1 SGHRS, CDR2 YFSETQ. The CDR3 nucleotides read TGCGCCAGCAGCAAGACAGGAGAGCGCACAGATACGCAGTATTTT. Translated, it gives CASSKTGERTDTQYF.

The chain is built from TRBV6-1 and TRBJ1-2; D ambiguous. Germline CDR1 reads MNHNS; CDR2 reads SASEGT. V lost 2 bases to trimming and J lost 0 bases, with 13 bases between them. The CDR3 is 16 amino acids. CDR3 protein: CASSETGLRANYGYTF. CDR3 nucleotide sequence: TGTGCCAGCAGTGAAACTGGACTCAGAGCTAACTATGGCTACACCTTC.

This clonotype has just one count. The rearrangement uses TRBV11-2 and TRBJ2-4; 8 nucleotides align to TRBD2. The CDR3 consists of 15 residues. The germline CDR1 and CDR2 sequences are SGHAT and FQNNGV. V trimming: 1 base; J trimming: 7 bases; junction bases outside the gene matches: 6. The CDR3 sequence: CASSLVATGGNIQYF. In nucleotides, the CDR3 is TGTGCCAGCAGCTTAGTAGCGACGGGAGGGAACATTCAGTACTTC.

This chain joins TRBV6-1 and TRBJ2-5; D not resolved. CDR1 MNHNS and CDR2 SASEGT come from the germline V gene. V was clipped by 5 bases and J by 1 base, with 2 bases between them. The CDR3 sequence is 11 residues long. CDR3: CASSPQETQYF. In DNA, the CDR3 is TGTGCCAGCAGTCCCCAAGAGACCCAGTACTTC.

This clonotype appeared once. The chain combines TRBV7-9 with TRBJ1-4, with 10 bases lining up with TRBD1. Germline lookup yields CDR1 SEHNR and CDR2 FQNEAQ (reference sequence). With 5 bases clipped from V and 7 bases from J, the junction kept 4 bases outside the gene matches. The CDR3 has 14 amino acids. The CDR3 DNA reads TGTGCCAGCAGCGGGGACAGGGGCACTGAAAAACTGTTTTTT. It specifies CASSGDRGTEKLFF.

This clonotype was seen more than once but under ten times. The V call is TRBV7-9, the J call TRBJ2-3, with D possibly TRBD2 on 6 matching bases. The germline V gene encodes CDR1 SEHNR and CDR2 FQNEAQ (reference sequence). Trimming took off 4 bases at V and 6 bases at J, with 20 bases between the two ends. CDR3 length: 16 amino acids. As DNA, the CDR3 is TGTGCCAGCAGCTCGGACCTGCGGGGTCGAGGGGATACGCAGTATTTT. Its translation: CASSSDLRGRGDTQYF.

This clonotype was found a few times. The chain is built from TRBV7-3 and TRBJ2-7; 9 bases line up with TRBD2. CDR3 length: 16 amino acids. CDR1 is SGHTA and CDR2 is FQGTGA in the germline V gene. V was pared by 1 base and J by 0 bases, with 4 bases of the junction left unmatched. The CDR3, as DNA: TGTGCCAGCAGCTTAAAAGCTAGCGGGGTCTCCTACGAGCAGTACTTC. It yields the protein CASSLKASGVSYEQYF.